Each of the 26 T cell receptor beta chains below was sequenced from the same sample in a study of T-cell memory formation after mild COVID-19. From the 5' RACE reads, TCRdb called clonotypes with MiXCR, one entry per CDR3 protein. This sample carries roughly 130,000 distinct CDR3 sequences, around 6.3% of them seen once, and the ten largest clones take 2% to 2.5%. Specimen: PBMCs or a T cell subset sorted from them (not recorded which). These receptors all stem from an adult woman who had mild COVID-19 (a few samples of this study predate the infection). Cell type and time point are not known.

This clonotype was found many times. The gene calls are TRBV4-1 and TRBJ1-1; tentatively, D is TRBD1 (5 bases). V was clipped by 1 base and J by 5 bases, with 11 bases between them. The germline CDR1 and CDR2 sequences are MGHRA and YSYEKL. The CDR3 length is 14 residues. The CDR3 DNA reads TGCGCCAGCAGCCAAGGGGACCTATCTACTGAAGCTTTCTTT. Translating gives CASSQGDLSTEAFF.

This clonotype showed up many times. The chain combines TRBV5-1 with TRBJ1-2; 7 bases are shared with TRBD1. V shed 6 bases, J shed 3 bases, and the junction held 5 bases outside the gene matches. The CDR3 runs to 13 residues. Germline lookup yields CDR1 SGHRS and CDR2 YFSETQ. CDR3: CASTPDRDYGYTF. The CDR3 coding sequence is TGCGCCAGCACCCCAGACAGGGACTATGGCTACACCTTC. The variable domain in full, with the rest retrieved from reference TRBV5-1 and TRBJ1-2, is KAGVTQTPRYLIKTRGQQVTLSCSPISGHRSVSWYQQTPGQGLQFLFEYFSETQRNKGNFPGRFSGRQFSNSRSEMNVSTLELGDSALYLCASTPDRDYGYTFGSGTRLTVV.

This clonotype was recorded many times. The V and J genes are TRBV7-2 and TRBJ2-3; the D gene is possibly TRBD2 (6 bases). V was pared by 4 bases and J by 0 bases, with 26 bases between. The CDR3 totals 20 residues. CDR1 is SGHTA, CDR2 FQGNSA, per germline. CDR3 coding DNA: TGTGCCAGCAGCTCGTTCCATCTGACCGCGCGGGGCAGAAGCACAGATACGCAGTATTTT. The encoded protein is CASSSFHLTARGRSTDTQYF.

This clonotype appeared a few times. This chain links TRBV27 with TRBJ2-5; 7 nucleotides line up with TRBD1. V was pared by 6 bases and J by 5 bases, with 6 bases of the junction left unmatched. Germline V lookup: CDR1 MNHEY, CDR2 SMNVEV (reference sequence). This CDR3 has 13 residues. For the CDR3, the DNA is TGTGCCAGCAGACGACAGGGTCCGGAGACCCAGTACTTC. Protein: CASRRQGPETQYF.

The V gene is TRBV20-1, the J gene TRBJ2-3; D gene ambiguous. V dropped 3 bases and J dropped 0 bases, with 4 bases sitting between them. Germline values: CDR1 DFQATT, CDR2 SNEGSKA (reference sequence). The CDR3 covers 12 residues. The CDR3, as DNA: TGCAGTGCTAGGGCTAGCACAGATACGCAGTATTTT. Its translation: CSARASTDTQYF.

This clonotype was found many times. The chain is built from TRBV29-1 and TRBJ2-1; D is perhaps TRBD2 (5 bases). CDR1 and CDR2 (germline): SQVTM, ANQGSEA. The CDR3 is made up of 14 amino acids. V dropped 3 bases and J dropped 0 bases, with 9 bases sitting between them. The chain's CDR3 is CSVDVSGSYNEQFF. In DNA, the CDR3 is TGCAGCGTTGATGTGAGCGGCTCCTACAATGAGCAGTTCTTC.

The chain joins TRBV20-1 to TRBJ2-2; 10 nucleotides align to TRBD2. The CDR3 runs to 16 residues. Germline V gene sequence: CDR1 DFQATT, CDR2 SNEGSKA (reference sequence). The ends lost 3 bases at V and 2 bases at J; junction bases unmatched: 6. The CDR3 is CSASPWTSGNTGELFF. The DNA of the CDR3 is TGCAGTGCTAGTCCCTGGACTAGCGGAAACACCGGGGAGCTGTTTTTT.

The chain uses TRBV6-2 or TRBV6-3 and TRBJ2-1, with a tentative D call TRBD1 (8 bases). The CDR3 is 19 residues long. Trimming took 0 bases from V and 5 from J, leaving 23 bases between them. CDR1 is MNHEY, CDR2 SVGEGT, per germline. The CDR3 DNA follows: TGTGCCAGCAGTTACTCCCGGGACAGGCTTAAGCGGGACGACAATGAGCAGTTCTTC. Translating it yields CASSYSRDRLKRDDNEQFF.

There are a few counts of this clonotype. The rearrangement links TRBV30 to TRBJ1-2, with a weak D call TRBD1 (5 bases). CDR3 length equals 13 residues. Per the germline V gene, CDR1 is GTSNPN and CDR2 is SVGIG (reference sequence). V lost 2 bases to trimming and J lost 5 bases, with 12 bases between them. This chain's CDR3 is CAWSTVQGYGYTF. CDR3 sequence (DNA): TGTGCCTGGAGTACCGTCCAGGGTTATGGCTACACCTTC.

Remarks on this clonotype: A junction end diverges from the germline sequence, so it may reflect a read error. The V and J genes are TRBV20-1 and TRBJ1-2, with a tentative D call TRBD1 (5 bases). Per the germline V gene, CDR1 is DFQATT and CDR2 is SNEGSKA (reference sequence). This CDR3 contains 12 residues. The CDR3 sequence is CSAPWEAGRVPF. The CDR3 DNA follows: TGCAGTGCTCCTTGGGAGGCAGGGAGAGTCCCATTC.

This clonotype was picked up many times. The chain employs TRBV7-9 and TRBJ1-5, with D perhaps matching TRBD1 (5 bases). This CDR3 is built from 15 residues. Germline CDR1 reads SEHNR; CDR2 reads FQNEAQ (reference sequence). Deletions cut 6 bases from V and 0 bases from J, with 12 bases between. CDR3 sequence (DNA): TGTGCCAGCAGTCCGGGGGGTTATAGCAATCAGCCCCAGCATTTT. Its protein is CASSPGGYSNQPQHF.

This clonotype has at least ten counts. V is TRBV20-1 and J is TRBJ2-3; the D call may be TRBD1 or TRBD2 (5 bases each). From germline, CDR1 is DFQATT and CDR2 SNEGSKA (reference sequence). The CDR3 totals 14 residues. Between the trimmed V and J ends, which lost 0 bases and 5 bases, there was a span of 12 bases. The CDR3 nucleotides read TGCAGTGCTAGAGATGGGGGAGTTGGAGATACGCAGTATTTT. It encodes CSARDGGVGDTQYF.

A few counts support this clonotype. This rearrangement joins TRBV6-6 to TRBJ2-5; tentatively, D is TRBD1 (6 bases). Germline V gives CDR1 MNHNY, CDR2 SVGAGI (reference sequence). Between the trimmed V and J ends, which lost 6 bases and 2 bases, there was a span of 13 bases. This CDR3 is 14 amino acids long. CDR3 sequence: CASRPDRFQETQYF. CDR3 in DNA: TGTGCCAGCAGGCCAGACAGGTTTCAAGAGACCCAGTACTTC.

The V call is TRBV20-1, the J call TRBJ2-5, with 10 positions matching TRBD1. Trimming at V came to 5 bases and at J to 4 bases, leaving 4 bases not matched to a gene. CDR1 DFQATT and CDR2 SNEGSKA come from the germline V gene (reference sequence). The CDR3 length is 13 residues. CDR3 in amino acids: CSAGDRGRETQYF. The CDR3 nucleotides are TGCAGTGCTGGCGACAGGGGGCGAGAGACCCAGTACTTC.

This clonotype was recorded a few times. The chain has TRBV7-2 and TRBJ2-3, with D possibly TRBD2 on 6 matching bases. The CDR3 has 12 residues. Germline lookup yields CDR1 SGHTA and CDR2 FQGNSA. V was pared by 5 bases and J by 8 bases, with 11 bases between. The CDR3 reads CASSGAGSTQYF. In DNA, the CDR3 is TGTGCCAGCAGCGGGGCGGGGAGTACGCAGTATTTT.

CDR3 sequence reads: CASSFYHRGENTEAFF. The CDR3 DNA sequence: TGTGCCAGCAGCTTTTACCACAGGGGTGAAAACACTGAAGCTTTCTTT. This chain links TRBV5-6 with TRBJ1-1; 7 nucleotides agree with TRBD1. The CDR3 contains 16 residues. Germline CDR1 reads SGHDT; CDR2 reads YYEEEE. V shed 2 bases and J 2 bases; nucleotides not matched to a gene: 9.

This clonotype was picked up many times. This rearrangement joins TRBV5-6 to TRBJ1-5; 10 bases agree with TRBD1. Germline lookup yields CDR1 SGHDT and CDR2 YYEEEE. The V and J ends lost 4 bases and 2 bases, in that order; junction bases with no gene match: 9. This CDR3 is built from 17 residues. The CDR3 loop reads CASSATDRGIRNQPQHF. The CDR3 DNA follows: TGTGCCAGCAGCGCAACGGACAGGGGGATTCGCAATCAGCCCCAGCATTTT.

At least ten counts were recorded for this clonotype. The chain combines TRBV7-6 with TRBJ1-1; no definite D call. V lost 3 bases, J lost 4 bases, and 18 bases lay in between. The CDR3 is made up of 16 amino acids. Germline CDR1 SGHVS, CDR2 FNYEAQ. CDR3 in DNA: TGTGCCAGCAGCTTTCAGTCGAAGGGTTTTAGCACTGAAGCTTTCTTT. Amino acids: CASSFQSKGFSTEAFF.

This clonotype appeared many times. The J gene is TRBJ1-5, the V gene TRBV20-1, with D unresolved. Per germline, CDR1 DFQATT and CDR2 SNEGSKA (reference sequence). V was cut by 3 bases and J by 2 bases, with 8 bases left in between. This CDR3 comprises 13 residues. The CDR3 coding sequence is TGCAGTGCTAGGATTGGGGGCAATCAGCCCCAGCATTTT. Its protein is CSARIGGNQPQHF.

This clonotype appeared many times. V is TRBV5-1 and J is TRBJ2-3; 7 bases align to TRBD1. V dropped 2 bases and J dropped 7; count of bases not matched to a gene: 4. From germline, CDR1 is SGHRS and CDR2 YFSETQ. This CDR3 has 13 amino acids. This chain's CDR3 is CASSLGGTNTQYF. The CDR3 DNA follows: TGCGCCAGCAGCTTAGGGGGCACGAATACGCAGTATTTT.

Ten or more counts support this clonotype. The rearrangement links TRBV6-5 to TRBJ2-5; 7 bases agree with TRBD2. The CDR3 length is 13 residues. V gave up 8 bases and J gave up 6 bases; unmatched junction bases: 9. Germline CDR1 reads MNHEY; CDR2 reads SVGAGI. The CDR3, as DNA: TGTGCCAGCGGAAAGGGAGGGATGAAGACCCAGTACTTC. Translated, it gives CASGKGGMKTQYF.

The sample holds a few counts of this clonotype. The J gene is TRBJ1-1, the V gene TRBV29-1; 7 bases agree with TRBD1. The CDR3 is 12 amino acids. With 6 bases clipped from V and 3 bases from J, the junction kept 4 bases outside the gene matches. Germline assignment: CDR1 SQVTM and CDR2 ANQGSEA. CDR3 sequence (DNA): TGCAGCGTCCGGGACAGAGACACTGAAGCTTTCTTT. Translating it yields CSVRDRDTEAFF.

This clonotype was found many times. The chain combines TRBV5-1 with TRBJ2-1, with 7 bases aligning to TRBD1. The J segment lost 10 bases and the V segment lost 1 base, leaving 8 bases of the junction unmatched. The CDR3 length is 14 residues. Germline CDR1 is SGHRS and CDR2 is YFSETQ. The CDR3 is CASSLTGAQQEQFF. The CDR3 DNA reads TGCGCCAGCAGCTTGACAGGGGCGCAGCAAGAGCAGTTCTTC.

This clonotype was seen a handful of times. The chain combines TRBV24-1 with TRBJ1-2, with 10 bases that match TRBD1. Germline values: CDR1 KGHDR, CDR2 SFDVKD. The CDR3 has 16 amino acids. V lost 3 bases to trimming and J lost 3 bases; unmatched junction nucleotides: 6. CDR3 loop: CATSDPYGTGDYGYTF. The CDR3 DNA follows: TGTGCCACCAGTGATCCCTATGGGACAGGGGACTATGGCTACACCTTC.

In its sample, this clonotype was seen many times. V is TRBV20-1 and J is TRBJ2-2; 10 bases match TRBD1. Trimming cost V 4 bases and J 6 bases; bases outside gene matches: 8. Germline lookup yields CDR1 DFQATT and CDR2 SNEGSKA (reference sequence). The CDR3 is 15 amino acids. CDR3: CSAKGQGIRAGELFF. The CDR3 coding sequence is TGCAGTGCTAAGGGACAGGGGATAAGGGCCGGGGAGCTGTTTTTT.

This clonotype was counted only a few times. CDR3 coding DNA: TGTGCCAGCAGTTTAGGCCAGGGCCCAAGTGCTTTCTTT. Protein sequence: CASSLGQGPSAFF. This rearrangement joins TRBV12-3 or TRBV12-4 to TRBJ1-1, with D tentatively TRBD1 (5 bases). This CDR3 region has 13 residues. The ends were cut back, 1 base at V and 11 bases at J, with 14 bases in the middle.